Listed here are 14 T cell receptor beta chains from one sample, sequenced in a study of technical replicates of blood from a handful of donors. Profiled with immunoSEQ multiplex PCR; TCRdb holds only in-frame clones, not every one. The data contain around 81,000 clones, nearly 97% of them seen just once; the ten biggest clones take up 0.35% to 0.45%. Sequencing was done on a sample of T cells isolated from PBMCs. These receptors were collected from a human donor in good health.

This rearrangement joins TRBV29-1 to TRBJ2-3, with D possibly TRBD1 on 5 matching bases. Germline lookup yields CDR1 SQVTM and CDR2 ANQGSEA. The ends were cut back, 6 bases at V and 4 bases at J, with 20 bases in the middle. There are 15 residues in the CDR3. Written as DNA, the CDR3 is TGCAGCGTCCTTAATCCGATCAGGGATTCAGATACGCAGTATTTT. The encoded protein is CSVLNPIRDSDTQYF.

The chain recombines TRBV9 with TRBJ2-3; unclear D gene. This CDR3 contains 14 residues. The germline CDR1 and CDR2 sequences are SGDLS and YYNGEE. V gave up 0 bases and J gave up 3 bases, with 8 bases separating them. The CDR3 loop is CASSVEGVTDTQYF. CDR3 in DNA: TGTGCCAGCAGCGTAGAAGGAGTAACAGATACGCAGTATTTT.

The chain couples TRBV29-1 to TRBJ2-7, with 7 bases matching TRBD1. CDR1 and CDR2 (germline): SQVTM, ANQGSEA. J gave up 3 bases and V 7 bases, and 3 bases lay outside the gene matches. The CDR3 has 11 residues. The CDR3 loop reads CSAGDSYEQYF. The DNA for the CDR3 is TGCAGCGCCGGGGACAGCTACGAGCAGTACTTC.

This clone has only one observation. V is TRBV2 and J is TRBJ1-3; D is unresolved. Trimming took off 8 bases at V and 0 bases at J, with 8 bases between the two ends. Germline-derived CDR1 and CDR2 are SNHLY and FYNNEI. The CDR3 totals 13 residues. CDR3: CASPTSSGNTIYF. The CDR3 DNA reads as TGTGCCAGCCCTACGAGCTCTGGAAACACCATATATTTT.

The chain couples TRBV7-9 to TRBJ2-7, with D tentatively TRBD2 (6 bases). This CDR3 contains 14 residues. Deletions cut 3 bases from V and 3 bases from J, with 12 bases between. Germline V gene sequence: CDR1 SEHNR, CDR2 FQNEAQ (reference sequence). This CDR3 is CASSFPGTFYEQYF. The DNA for the CDR3 is TGTGCCAGCAGCTTTCCCGGGACTTTCTACGAGCAGTACTTC.

This chain links TRBV19 with TRBJ2-4; 8 bases fit TRBD1. V was pared by 1 base and J by 8 bases, with 19 bases of the junction left unmatched. Germline V gene sequence: CDR1 LNHDA, CDR2 SQIVND (reference sequence). The CDR3 loop spans 19 amino acids. CDR3 region: CASSIARTYSRDRLYIQYF. The DNA for the CDR3 is TGTGCCAGTAGTATAGCCCGTACCTATTCCCGGGACAGGTTATACATTCAGTACTTC.

This clone was observed once. V usage is TRBV18 and J usage is TRBJ1-2; 9 bases fit TRBD1. Per germline, CDR1 KGHSH and CDR2 LQKENI. The CDR3 totals 15 residues. The J segment lost 0 bases and the V segment lost 3 bases, leaving 2 bases of the junction unmatched. The chain's CDR3 is CASSPGQGANYGYTF. The CDR3 DNA reads as TGTGCCAGCTCACCGGGACAGGGAGCTAACTATGGCTACACCTTC.

The gene calls are TRBV6-5 and TRBJ2-7; no reliable D call. The germline V gene encodes CDR1 MNHEY and CDR2 SVGAGI. CDR3 size: 11 residues. Trimming stripped 6 bases from V and 1 base from J, with 4 bases between. The CDR3 DNA is TGTGCCAGCAGACAGTCCTACGAGCAGTACTTC. This codes for CASRQSYEQYF.

The gene calls are TRBV6-5 and TRBJ1-2; D is possibly TRBD1 (5 bases). CDR3 length equals 14 residues. Germline V gene data show CDR1 as MNHEY and CDR2 as SVGAGI. Trimming removed 4 bases at V and 0 bases at J, with 9 bases between. CDR3 sequence reads: CASSLSGSNYGYTF. The DNA of the CDR3 is TGTGCCAGCAGTTTATCAGGGTCTAACTATGGCTACACCTTC.

V gene TRBV7-6 combines with J gene TRBJ1-5; no reliable D call. Per germline, CDR1 SGHVS and CDR2 FNYEAQ. The CDR3 totals 17 residues. V was pared by 5 bases and J by 3 bases, with 20 bases between. CDR3 coding DNA: TGTGCCAGCAGCCTGGGCCCCGGGGAGAGGGTCAATCAGCCCCAGCATTTT. Protein: CASSLGPGERVNQPQHF.

The chain joins TRBV5-4 to TRBJ2-7; 9 nucleotides align to TRBD2. Trimming at V came to 2 bases and at J to 2 bases, leaving 2 bases not matched to a gene. In germline, CDR1 is SGHNT, CDR2 YYREEE (reference sequence). The CDR3 consists of 14 residues. The CDR3 reads CASSFGGRAYEQYF. CDR3 in DNA: TGTGCCAGCAGCTTCGGCGGGAGGGCCTACGAGCAGTACTTC.

V is TRBV10-3 and J is TRBJ1-1; 10 bases are shared with TRBD1. Germline V gene data show CDR1 as ENHRY and CDR2 as SYGVKD. The CDR3 is 16 amino acids. The J segment lost 4 bases and the V segment lost 0 bases, leaving 5 bases of the junction unmatched. The CDR3 region is CAISESRRQGATEAFF. The CDR3 DNA is TGTGCCATCAGTGAGTCGAGGAGACAGGGGGCCACTGAAGCTTTCTTT.

The V gene is TRBV20-1, the J gene TRBJ2-4; maybe TRBD2 (5 bases). In germline, CDR1 is DFQATT, CDR2 SNEGSKA (reference sequence). The V end was cut by 3 bases, the J end by 15 bases, with 15 bases between. This CDR3 spans 11 amino acids. CDR3 residues: CSASLEEAGYF. The CDR3 region has the DNA TGCAGTGCTAGTCTAGAGGAGGCAGGGTACTTC.

The rearrangement links TRBV18 to TRBJ1-5; D is unclear. Trimming removed 1 base from V and 5 bases from J, with 9 bases in between. CDR1 is KGHSH, CDR2 LQKENI, per germline. This CDR3 contains 14 residues. The CDR3 sequence: CASSPREGDQPQHF. CDR3 DNA sequence: TGTGCCAGCTCACCACGGGAGGGTGATCAGCCCCAGCATTTT.